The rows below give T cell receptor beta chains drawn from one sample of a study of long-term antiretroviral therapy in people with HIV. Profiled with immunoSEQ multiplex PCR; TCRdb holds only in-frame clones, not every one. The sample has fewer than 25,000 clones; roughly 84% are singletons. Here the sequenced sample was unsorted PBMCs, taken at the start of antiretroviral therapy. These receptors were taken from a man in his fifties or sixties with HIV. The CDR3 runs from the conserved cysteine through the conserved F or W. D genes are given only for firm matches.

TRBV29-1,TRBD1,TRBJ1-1,TGCAGCGTTTACAGGGGGCTTGGTAATGAAGCTTTCTTT,CSVYRGLGNEAFF
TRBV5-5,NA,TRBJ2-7,TGTGCCAGCAGCTTGGTGGGTACGGTCGAGCAGTACTTC,CASSLVGTVEQYF
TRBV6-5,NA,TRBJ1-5,TGTGCCAGCAGTCAACAGGGAGTCCGGAATCAGCCCCAGCATTTT,CASSQQGVRNQPQHF
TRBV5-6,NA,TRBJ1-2,TGTGCCAGCAGCTTGGCCGAGACAGAAACTAACTATGGCTACACCTTC,CASSLAETETNYGYTF
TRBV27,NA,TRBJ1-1,TGTGCCAGCAGTGATTCAGTGAACACTGAAGCTTTCTTT,CASSDSVNTEAFF
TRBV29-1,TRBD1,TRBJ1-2,TGCAGCGTTTTATCGGGACAGGGGGTTTTCTATGGCTACACCTTC,CSVLSGQGVFYGYTF